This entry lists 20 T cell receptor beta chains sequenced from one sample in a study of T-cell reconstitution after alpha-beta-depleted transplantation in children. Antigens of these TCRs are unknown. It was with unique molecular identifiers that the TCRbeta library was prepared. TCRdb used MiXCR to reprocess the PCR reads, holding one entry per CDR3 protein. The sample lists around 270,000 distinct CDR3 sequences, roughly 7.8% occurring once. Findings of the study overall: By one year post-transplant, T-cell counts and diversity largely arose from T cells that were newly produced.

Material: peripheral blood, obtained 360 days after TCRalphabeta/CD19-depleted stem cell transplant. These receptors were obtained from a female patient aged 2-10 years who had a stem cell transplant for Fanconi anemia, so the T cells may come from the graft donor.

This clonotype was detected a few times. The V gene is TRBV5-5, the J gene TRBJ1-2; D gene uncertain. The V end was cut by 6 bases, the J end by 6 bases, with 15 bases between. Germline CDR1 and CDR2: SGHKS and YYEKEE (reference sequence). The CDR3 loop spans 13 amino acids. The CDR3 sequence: CASTLTANDGYTF. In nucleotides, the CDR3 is TGTGCCAGCACGCTAACAGCGAATGATGGCTACACCTTC.

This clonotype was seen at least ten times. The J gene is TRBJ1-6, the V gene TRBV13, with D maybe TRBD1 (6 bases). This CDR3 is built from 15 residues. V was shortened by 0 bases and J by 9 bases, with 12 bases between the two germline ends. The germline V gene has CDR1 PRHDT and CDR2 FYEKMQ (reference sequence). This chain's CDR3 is CASSLGGGRGSPLHF. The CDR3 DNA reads TGTGCCAGCAGCTTAGGAGGGGGGCGCGGTTCACCCCTCCACTTT.

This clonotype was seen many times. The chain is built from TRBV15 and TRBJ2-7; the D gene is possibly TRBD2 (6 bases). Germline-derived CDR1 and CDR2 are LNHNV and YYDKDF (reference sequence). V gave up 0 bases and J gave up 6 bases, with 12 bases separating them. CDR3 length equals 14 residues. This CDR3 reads CATSRDLVGGEQYF. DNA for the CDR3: TGTGCCACCAGCAGAGATCTTGTGGGAGGCGAGCAGTACTTC.

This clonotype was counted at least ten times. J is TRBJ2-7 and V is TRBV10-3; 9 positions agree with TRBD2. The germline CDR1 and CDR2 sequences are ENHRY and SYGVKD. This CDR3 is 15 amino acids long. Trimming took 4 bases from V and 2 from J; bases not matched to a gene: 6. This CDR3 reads CAISVSSGNPYEQYF. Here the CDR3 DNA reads TGTGCCATCAGTGTATCTAGCGGGAACCCCTACGAGCAGTACTTC.

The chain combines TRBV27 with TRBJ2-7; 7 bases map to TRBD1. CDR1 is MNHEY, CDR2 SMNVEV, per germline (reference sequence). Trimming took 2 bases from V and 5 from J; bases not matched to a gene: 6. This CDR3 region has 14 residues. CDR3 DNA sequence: TGTGCCAGCAGTTTAGTTTGGGACAGCCACGAGCAGTACTTC. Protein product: CASSLVWDSHEQYF.

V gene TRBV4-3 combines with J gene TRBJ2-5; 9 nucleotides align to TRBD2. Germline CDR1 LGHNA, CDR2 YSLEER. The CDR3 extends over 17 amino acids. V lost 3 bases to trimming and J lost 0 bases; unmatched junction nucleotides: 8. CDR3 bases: TGCGCCAGCAGCCAGCAGCCTAGCGGGGAGAACCAAGAGACCCAGTACTTC. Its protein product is CASSQQPSGENQETQYF.

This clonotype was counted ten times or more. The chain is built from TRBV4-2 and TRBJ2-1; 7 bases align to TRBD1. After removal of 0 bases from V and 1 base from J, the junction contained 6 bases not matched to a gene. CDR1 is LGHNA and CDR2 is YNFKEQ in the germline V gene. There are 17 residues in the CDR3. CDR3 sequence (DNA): TGTGCCAGCAGCCAAGATGAAGCAGGGGGATCCTACAATGAGCAGTTCTTC. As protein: CASSQDEAGGSYNEQFF.

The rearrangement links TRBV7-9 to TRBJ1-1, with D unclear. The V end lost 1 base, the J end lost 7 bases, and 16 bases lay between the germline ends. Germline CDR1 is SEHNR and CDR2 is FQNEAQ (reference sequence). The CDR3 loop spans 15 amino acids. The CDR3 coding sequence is TGTGCCAGCAGCTTAGAAGGCTTTGCGGGAGGTGAAGCTTTCTTT. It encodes CASSLEGFAGGEAFF.

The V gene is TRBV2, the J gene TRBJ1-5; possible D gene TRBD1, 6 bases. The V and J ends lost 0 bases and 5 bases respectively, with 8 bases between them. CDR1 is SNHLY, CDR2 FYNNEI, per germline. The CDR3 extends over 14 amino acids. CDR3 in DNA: TGTGCCAGCAGTGAAGCGGCAGGGGATCAGCCCCAGCATTTT. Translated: CASSEAAGDQPQHF. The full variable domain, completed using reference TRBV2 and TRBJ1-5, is EPEVTQTPSHQVTQMGQEVILRCVPISNHLYFYWYRQILGQKVEFLVSFYNNEISEKSEIFDDQFSVERPDGSNFTLKIRSTKLEDSAMYFCASSEAAGDQPQHFGDGTRLSIL.

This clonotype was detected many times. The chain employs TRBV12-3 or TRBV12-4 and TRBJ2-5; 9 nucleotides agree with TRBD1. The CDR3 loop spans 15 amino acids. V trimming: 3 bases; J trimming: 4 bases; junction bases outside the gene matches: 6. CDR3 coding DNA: TGTGCCAGCAGTTTGGGGACAGGGTTAGGAGAGACCCAGTACTTC. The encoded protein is CASSLGTGLGETQYF.

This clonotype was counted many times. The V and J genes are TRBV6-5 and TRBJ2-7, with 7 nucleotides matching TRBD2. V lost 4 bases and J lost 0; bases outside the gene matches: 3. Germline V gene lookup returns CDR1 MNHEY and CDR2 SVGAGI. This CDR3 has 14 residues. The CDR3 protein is CASSFSGFSYEQYF. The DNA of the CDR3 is TGTGCCAGCAGTTTTAGCGGGTTCTCCTACGAGCAGTACTTC.

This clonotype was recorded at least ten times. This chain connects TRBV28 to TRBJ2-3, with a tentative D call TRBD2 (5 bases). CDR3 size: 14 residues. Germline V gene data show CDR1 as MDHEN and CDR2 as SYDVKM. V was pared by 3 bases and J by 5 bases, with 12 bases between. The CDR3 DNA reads TGTGCCAGCAGTTTTGGCGCGGCGGGAGATACGCAGTATTTT. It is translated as CASSFGAAGDTQYF.

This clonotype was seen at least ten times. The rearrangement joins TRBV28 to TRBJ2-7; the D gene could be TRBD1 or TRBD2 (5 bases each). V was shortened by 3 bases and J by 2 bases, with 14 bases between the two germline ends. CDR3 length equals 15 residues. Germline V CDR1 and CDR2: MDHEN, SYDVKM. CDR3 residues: CASSFPGATPYEQYV. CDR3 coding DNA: TGTGCCAGCAGTTTCCCCGGGGCAACGCCCTACGAGCAGTACGTC.

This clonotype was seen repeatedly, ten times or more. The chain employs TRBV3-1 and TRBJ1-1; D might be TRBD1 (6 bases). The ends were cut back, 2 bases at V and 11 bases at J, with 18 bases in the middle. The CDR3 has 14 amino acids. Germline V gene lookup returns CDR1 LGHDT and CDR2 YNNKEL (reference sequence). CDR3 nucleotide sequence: TGTGCCAGCAGCCAAAACCCCGGACAGCCTTGGGCTTTCTTT. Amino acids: CASSQNPGQPWAFF.

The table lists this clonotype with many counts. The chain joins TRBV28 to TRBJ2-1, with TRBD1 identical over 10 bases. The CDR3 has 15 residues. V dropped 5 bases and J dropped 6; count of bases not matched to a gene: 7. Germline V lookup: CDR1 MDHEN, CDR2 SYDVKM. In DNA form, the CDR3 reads TGTGCCAGCAGTACCCCTGGGACAGGGGTCAATGAGCAGTTCTTC. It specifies CASSTPGTGVNEQFF. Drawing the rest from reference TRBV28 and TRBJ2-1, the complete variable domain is DVKVTQSSRYLVKRTGEKVFLECVQDMDHENMFWYRQDPGLGLRLIYFSYDVKMKEKGDIPEGYSVSREKKERFSLILESASTNQTSMYLCASSTPGTGVNEQFFGPGTRLTVL.

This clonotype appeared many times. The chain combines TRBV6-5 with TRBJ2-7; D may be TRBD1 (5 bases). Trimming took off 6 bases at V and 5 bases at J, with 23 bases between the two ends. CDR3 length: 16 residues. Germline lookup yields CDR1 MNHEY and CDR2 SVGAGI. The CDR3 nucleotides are TGTGCCAGCAGCTCAGTGGGCAGGGCATATTCGGACGAGCAGTACTTC. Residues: CASSSVGRAYSDEQYF.

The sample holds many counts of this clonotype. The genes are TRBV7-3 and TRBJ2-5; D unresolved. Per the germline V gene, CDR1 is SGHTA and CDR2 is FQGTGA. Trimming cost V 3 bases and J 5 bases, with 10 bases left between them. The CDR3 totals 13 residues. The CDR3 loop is CASSLSREETQYF. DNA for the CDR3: TGTGCCAGCAGCTTGTCCCGAGAGGAGACCCAGTACTTC.

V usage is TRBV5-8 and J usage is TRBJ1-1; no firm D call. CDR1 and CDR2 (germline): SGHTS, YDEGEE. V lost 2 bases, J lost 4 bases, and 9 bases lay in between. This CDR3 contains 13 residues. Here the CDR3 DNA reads TGTGCCAGCAGCTTAATGACACGCACTGAAGCTTTCTTT. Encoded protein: CASSLMTRTEAFF.

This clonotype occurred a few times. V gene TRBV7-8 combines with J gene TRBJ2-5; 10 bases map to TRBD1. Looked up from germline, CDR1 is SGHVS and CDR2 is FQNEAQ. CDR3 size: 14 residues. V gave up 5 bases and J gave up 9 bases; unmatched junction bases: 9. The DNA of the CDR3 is TGTGCCAGCAGCACCGCCGGGACAGGGGAGGCCCAGTACTTC. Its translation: CASSTAGTGEAQYF.

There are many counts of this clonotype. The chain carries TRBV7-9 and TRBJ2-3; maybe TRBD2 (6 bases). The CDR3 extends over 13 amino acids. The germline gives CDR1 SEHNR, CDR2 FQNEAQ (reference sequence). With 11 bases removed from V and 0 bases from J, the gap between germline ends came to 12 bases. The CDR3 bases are TGTGCCGGAGAAAGCGGGAGCACAGATACGCAGTATTTT. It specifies CAGESGSTDTQYF.